A single T cell receptor beta chain is shown here with its context. Its cognate antigen is unknown. Germline V gene sequence: CDR1 SEHNR, CDR2 FQNEAQ (reference sequence). CDR3 length: 16 amino acids. The trim removed 1 base at V and 7 bases at J, leaving 4 bases unmatched. PCR primers comprised 60 Vbeta and 13 Jbeta primers. The repertoire was sequenced with immunoSEQ multiplex PCR; TCRdb's copy has only in-frame clones and lacks some. The profile shows tens of thousands of clones, 35% to 55% of them singletons. The data stem from a study of cytomegalovirus exposure and HLA in healthy donors. The study's findings and limits: Later examination showed HLA-associated TCR beta chains had greater clonal expansion than equally common others.

What was sequenced was PBMCs. The sequence derives from a woman aged 45-60 years in good health and CMV-seronegative. The V and J genes are TRBV7-9 and TRBJ2-2; the match to TRBD2 covers 12 bases. CDR3 bases: TGTGCCAGCAGCTTAGGACTAGCGGGAGTGATCGGGGAGCTGTTTTTT. Translated: CASSLGLAGVIGELFF.